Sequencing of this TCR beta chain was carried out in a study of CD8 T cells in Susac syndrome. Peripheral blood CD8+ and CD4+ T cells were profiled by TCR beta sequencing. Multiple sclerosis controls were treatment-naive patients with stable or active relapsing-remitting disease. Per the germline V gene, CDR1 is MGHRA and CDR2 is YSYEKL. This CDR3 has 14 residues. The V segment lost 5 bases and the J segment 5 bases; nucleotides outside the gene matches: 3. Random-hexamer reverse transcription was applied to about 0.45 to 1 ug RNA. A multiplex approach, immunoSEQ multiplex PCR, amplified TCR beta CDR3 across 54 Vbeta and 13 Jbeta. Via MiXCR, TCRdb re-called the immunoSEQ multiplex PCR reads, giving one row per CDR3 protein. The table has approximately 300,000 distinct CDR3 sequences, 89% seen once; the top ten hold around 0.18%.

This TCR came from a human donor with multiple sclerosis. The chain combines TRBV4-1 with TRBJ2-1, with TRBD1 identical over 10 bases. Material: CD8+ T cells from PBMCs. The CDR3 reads CASSSGTGDNEQFF. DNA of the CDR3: TGCGCCAGCAGCTCCGGGACAGGGGACAATGAGCAGTTCTTC.